The rows below give T cell receptor beta chains drawn from one sample of a study of spatial heterogeneity in lung cancer. Each CDR3 protein gets one entry after TCRdb re-called the 5' RACE reads with MiXCR. The sample holds tens of thousands of distinct CDR3 sequences, around 8.2% seen once. This material consisted of PBMCs, taken at surgery. These receptors were obtained from a female donor with early-stage non-small cell lung cancer. The CDR3 runs from the conserved cysteine through the conserved F or W.

V gene	J gene	CDR3 protein
TRBV18	TRBJ2-7	CASSPGQGKTYEQYF
TRBV7-9	TRBJ2-2	CASGLAGATGELFF
TRBV30	TRBJ1-1	CAWTLTPRDTEAFF
TRBV9	TRBJ2-1	CASSVVSGSDNEQFF
TRBV3-1	TRBJ2-3	CASSQTADTQYF
TRBV6-5	TRBJ2-1	CASSYLASGENEQFF
TRBV12-3/TRBV12-4	TRBJ1-5	CASSLGGGLGQPQHF
TRBV11-2	TRBJ2-3	CASSPGPDTQYF
TRBV9	TRBJ1-3	CASSVGGNSGNTIYF
TRBV7-9	TRBJ2-1	CASSLDSEQFF
TRBV3-1	TRBJ2-7	CASRDIYEQYF
TRBV7-2	TRBJ2-3	CASSSSDTQYF